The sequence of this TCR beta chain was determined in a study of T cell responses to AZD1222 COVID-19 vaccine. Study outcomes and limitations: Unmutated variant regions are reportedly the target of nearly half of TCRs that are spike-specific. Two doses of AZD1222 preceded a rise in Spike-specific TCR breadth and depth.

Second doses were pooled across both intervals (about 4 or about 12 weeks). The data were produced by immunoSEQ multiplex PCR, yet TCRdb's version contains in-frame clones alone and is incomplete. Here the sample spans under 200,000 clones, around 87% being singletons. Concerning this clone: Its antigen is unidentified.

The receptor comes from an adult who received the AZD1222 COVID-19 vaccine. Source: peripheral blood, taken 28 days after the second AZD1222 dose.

CDR3 DNA: TGCGCCAGCAGCCCCGGGGTAGGGAGGGATTCACCCCTCCACTTT. This gives the protein CASSPGVGRDSPLHF. The V gene is TRBV5-1, the J gene TRBJ1-6; no definite D call. Trimming took off 4 bases at V and 8 bases at J, with 16 bases between the two ends. Germline CDR1 is SGHRS and CDR2 is YFSETQ. The CDR3 length is 15 residues.